In its sample, the clone carrying this T cell receptor (beta chain) was seen a few times. This CDR3 comprises 16 residues. CDR1 is SGHVS, CDR2 FNYEAQ, per germline. V gave up 1 base and J gave up 4 bases, with 13 bases separating them. TCRdb fed the RT-PCR reads into MiXCR, producing one record per CDR3 protein. The table includes about 700,000 distinct CDR3 sequences, 12% to 15% detected once. The chain carries TRBV7-6 and TRBJ2-2, with TRBD2 as a possible D gene (5 bases). The sequence derives from a female donor in good health, serving as a healthy control. Sequencing was carried out using memory CD4+ T cells from blood. The CDR3 region has the DNA TGTGCCAGCAGCTTAGGGGCTAGCTATATCACCGGGGAGCTGTTTTTT. Residues: CASSLGASYITGELFF.